This is a list of T cell receptor beta chains from one sample in a study of T cell responses to AZD1222 COVID-19 vaccine. Assay used: immunoSEQ multiplex PCR; TCRdb lists only in-frame clones, some missing. Here the sample spans about 150,000 clones, 90% being singletons. The sample in question was peripheral blood, obtained 28 days after the second AZD1222 dose. The receptors were sampled from an adult who received the AZD1222 COVID-19 vaccine. Both conserved end residues are part of each CDR3. The D gene is left open where the match is weak. Clone sizes are given selectively: once, few, many, or a class where the clone is expanded.

size: -; V: TRBV19; J: TRBJ1-4; D: -; DNA: TGTGCCAGTAGTCGGAAAACATCAGGGGTAGCTAATGAAAAACTGTTTTTT; CDR3: CASSRKTSGVANEKLFF
size: -; V: TRBV14; J: TRBJ1-1; D: -; DNA: TGTGCCAGCACCTTCCTAGTCGGACAGAAATTGAACACTGAAGCTTTCTTT; CDR3: CASTFLVGQKLNTEAFF
size: -; V: TRBV5-6; J: TRBJ2-2; D: TRBD2; DNA: TGTGCCAGCAGCCTAAGGGTAGCGGGAAATACCGGGGAGCTGTTTTTT; CDR3: CASSLRVAGNTGELFF
size: few; V: TRBV4-1; J: TRBJ1-5; D: -; DNA: TGCGCCAGCAGCCAAGGCAGGGATCAGCCCCAGCATTTT; CDR3: CASSQGRDQPQHF
size: -; V: TRBV30; J: TRBJ1-2; D: TRBD1; DNA: TGTGCCTGGAGTGTAGGCGGACAGGGCCCCTTTGGCTACACCTTC; CDR3: CAWSVGGQGPFGYTF
size: -; V: TRBV19; J: TRBJ2-5; D: -; DNA: TGTGCCAGTAGTATTTGGTCAGGGGAAGAGACCCAGTACTTC; CDR3: CASSIWSGEETQYF
size: -; V: TRBV25-1; J: TRBJ1-5; D: -; DNA: TGTGCCAGCAGTGAATCGGGTAATCAGCCCCAGCATTTT; CDR3: CASSESGNQPQHF
size: few; V: TRBV12-3/TRBV12-4; J: TRBJ2-1; D: -; DNA: TGTGCCAGCTCAGGGGCGGGGGATGAGCAGTTCTTC; CDR3: CASSGAGDEQFF
size: -; V: TRBV7-8; J: TRBJ2-1; D: TRBD2; DNA: TGTGCCAGCAGCTTAACGGGAGGGTCCTACAATGAGCAGTTCTTC; CDR3: CASSLTGGSYNEQFF
size: -; V: TRBV14; J: TRBJ2-2; D: -; DNA: TGTGCCAGCAGCCAAGATCCCCCCAGCGCCCTCACCGGGGAGCTGTTTTTT; CDR3: CASSQDPPSALTGELFF
size: -; V: TRBV20-1; J: TRBJ1-2; D: -; DNA: TGCAGTGCTAGAGACGGATATGGCTACACCTTC; CDR3: CSARDGYGYTF
size: -; V: TRBV27; J: TRBJ2-1; D: -; DNA: TGTGCCAGCAGTCCCCCGGTGAGCGGTGAGCAGTTCTTC; CDR3: CASSPPVSGEQFF
size: -; V: TRBV29-1; J: TRBJ2-7; D: TRBD2; DNA: TGCAGCGTTGAAGGCCCGGGACTAGACTTATCCTACGAGCAGTACTTC; CDR3: CSVEGPGLDLSYEQYF
size: once; V: TRBV25-1; J: TRBJ1-1; D: -; DNA: TGTGCCAGCTGCCCCCGTGTGAACACTGAAGCTTTCTTT; CDR3: CASCPRVNTEAFF
size: -; V: TRBV9; J: TRBJ1-1; D: TRBD1; DNA: TGTGCCAGCAGCGTAGATCCGACAGGGACCATGAACACTGAAGCTTTCTTT; CDR3: CASSVDPTGTMNTEAFF
size: -; V: TRBV5-1; J: TRBJ2-1; D: -; DNA: TGCGCCAGCAGCTTGGAGGAGAAGCTGTACAATGAGCAGTTCTTC; CDR3: CASSLEEKLYNEQFF
size: -; V: TRBV5-1; J: TRBJ2-7; D: -; DNA: TGCGCCAGCAGCTTGGAAGCACAGACCTACGAGCAGTACTTC; CDR3: CASSLEAQTYEQYF
size: -; V: TRBV5-1; J: TRBJ1-1; D: TRBD1; DNA: TGCGCCAGCAGCTTGCAGCAGGGGGCATTGAACACTGAAGCTTTCTTT; CDR3: CASSLQQGALNTEAFF
size: -; V: TRBV6-2/TRBV6-3; J: TRBJ1-6; D: -; DNA: TGTGCCAGCAGCCCCGGGAGGAGCTCCTATAATTCACCCCTCCACTTT; CDR3: CASSPGRSSYNSPLHF
size: -; V: TRBV6-5; J: TRBJ2-2; D: TRBD1; DNA: TGTGCCAGCAGTTACTCGACAGGGGCCGGAAAAGGGGAGCTGTTTTTT; CDR3: CASSYSTGAGKGELFF
size: -; V: TRBV21-1; J: TRBJ2-5; D: -; DNA: TGTGCCAGCAGCAAATTACCCGCCTTCCTGACTAGCGGGAGTCAAGAGACCCAGTACTTC; CDR3: CASSKLPAFLTSGSQETQYF
size: -; V: TRBV12-3/TRBV12-4; J: TRBJ1-6; D: -; DNA: TGTGCCAGCAGGATAGACGTGAATTCACCCCTCCACTTT; CDR3: CASRIDVNSPLHF
size: few; V: TRBV30; J: TRBJ1-1; D: -; DNA: TGTGCCTGGATGTGGGGCACTGAAGCTTTCTTT; CDR3: CAWMWGTEAFF
size: -; V: TRBV13; J: TRBJ2-1; D: -; DNA: TGTGCCAGCAGCGGAGCAACGGTATACAATGAGCAGTTCTTC; CDR3: CASSGATVYNEQFF
size: -; V: TRBV6-5; J: TRBJ2-7; D: TRBD2; DNA: TGTGCCAGCAGTTACCAAGCGGGAGACACCTACGAGCAGTACTTC; CDR3: CASSYQAGDTYEQYF
size: -; V: TRBV27; J: TRBJ1-2; D: -; DNA: TGTGCCAGCAGTCTATCGTGGGGGAACTATGGCTACACCTTC; CDR3: CASSLSWGNYGYTF
size: many; V: TRBV7-9; J: TRBJ2-3; D: -; DNA: TGTGCCAGCGTATCAGTGGGCTCAGCAGATACGCAGTATTTT; CDR3: CASVSVGSADTQYF
size: -; V: TRBV27; J: TRBJ2-5; D: TRBD2; DNA: TGTGCCAGCAGTTTTTGGGCTAGCGGGAGGGAGACCCAGTACTTC; CDR3: CASSFWASGRETQYF
size: -; V: TRBV28; J: TRBJ1-6; D: -; DNA: TGTGCCAGCAGTCCGGCGAGGGTGAGGAGTTCACCCCTCCACTTT; CDR3: CASSPARVRSSPLHF
size: -; V: TRBV27; J: TRBJ1-2; D: -; DNA: TGTGCCAGCAGTTTAGGCCCGGCGGTCTATGGCTACACCTTC; CDR3: CASSLGPAVYGYTF
size: -; V: TRBV6-1; J: TRBJ1-3; D: -; DNA: TGTGCCAGCAGTGAAGCTACGGGTCACGGAAACACCATATATTTT; CDR3: CASSEATGHGNTIYF
size: -; V: TRBV29-1; J: TRBJ1-2; D: -; DNA: TGCAGCGTTGATTTCGTCCGATCCGGTGGCTACACCTTC; CDR3: CSVDFVRSGGYTF
size: -; V: TRBV6-1; J: TRBJ1-2; D: -; DNA: TGTGCCAGCAGTGAAAGTCAGGGCTATGGCTACACCTTC; CDR3: CASSESQGYGYTF
size: -; V: TRBV3-1/TRBV3-2; J: TRBJ1-6; D: TRBD1; DNA: TGTGCCAGCAGCCAAGGGACAGGGGGCTCACCCCTCCACTTT; CDR3: CASSQGTGGSPLHF
size: -; V: TRBV19; J: TRBJ1-1; D: -; DNA: TGTGCCAGTAGTCCAAACAGGCTGAACACTGAAGCTTTCTTT; CDR3: CASSPNRLNTEAFF
size: -; V: TRBV6-5; J: TRBJ1-1; D: -; DNA: TGTGCCAGCGCGAACAGACAGCTGATGAACACTGAAGCTTTCTTT; CDR3: CASANRQLMNTEAFF
size: -; V: TRBV6-5; J: TRBJ1-3; D: TRBD1; DNA: TGTGCCACCGCGGACAGGGCGACATCTGGAAACACCATATATTTT; CDR3: CATADRATSGNTIYF
size: -; V: TRBV19; J: TRBJ2-1; D: -; DNA: TGTGCCAGTAGTATGTTACTCAACAATGAGCAGTTCTTC; CDR3: CASSMLLNNEQFF
size: -; V: TRBV2; J: TRBJ1-1; D: -; DNA: TGTGCCAGCAGTAAGACAGGCCTGAACACTGAAGCTTTCTTT; CDR3: CASSKTGLNTEAFF
size: -; V: TRBV2; J: TRBJ2-7; D: -; DNA: TGTGCCAGCAGTGATGGGGCGGGCGTTTTCTACGAGCAGTACTTC; CDR3: CASSDGAGVFYEQYF
size: -; V: TRBV7-2; J: TRBJ2-2; D: -; DNA: TGTGCCAGCAGCTTAGTGCCGCGCCCAGGCACCGGGGAGCTGTTTTTT; CDR3: CASSLVPRPGTGELFF
size: -; V: TRBV18; J: TRBJ1-1; D: -; DNA: TGTGCCAGCTCACCACAAAAGAACACTGAAGCTTTCTTT; CDR3: CASSPQKNTEAFF
size: -; V: TRBV7-2; J: TRBJ2-7; D: TRBD1; DNA: TGTGCCAGCAGCAAACCGGGACAGGGTCCGTACGAGCAGTACTTC; CDR3: CASSKPGQGPYEQYF
size: -; V: TRBV5-1; J: TRBJ1-2; D: -; DNA: TGCGCCAGCAGCCCACTTTTCGGGGATGGCTACACCTTC; CDR3: CASSPLFGDGYTF
size: -; V: TRBV9; J: TRBJ2-5; D: -; DNA: TGTGCCAGCAGCGTAGGGACAGTGGGGGAGACCCAGTACTTC; CDR3: CASSVGTVGETQYF
size: -; V: TRBV18; J: TRBJ1-5; D: TRBD1; DNA: TGTGCCAGCTCTCCAACAGGGGATAATAGCAATCAGCCCCAGCATTTT; CDR3: CASSPTGDNSNQPQHF
size: -; V: TRBV30; J: TRBJ1-5; D: -; DNA: TGTGCCTGGAGTGTCCACACACGACACGTGGGTCTGCCCCAGCATTTT; CDR3: CAWSVHTRHVGLPQHF
size: -; V: TRBV6-5; J: TRBJ1-1; D: -; DNA: TGTGCCAGCAGGTTCAGGGGGAACACTGAAGCTTTCTTT; CDR3: CASRFRGNTEAFF
size: -; V: TRBV19; J: TRBJ2-7; D: -; DNA: TGTGCCAGTAGTATAGGGGGCAGTGTCTCCTACGAGCAGTACTTC; CDR3: CASSIGGSVSYEQYF
size: -; V: TRBV7-9; J: TRBJ1-4; D: TRBD1; DNA: TGTGCCAGCAGCGTAGCGACAGGGGCTGCAACTAATGAAAAACTGTTTTTT; CDR3: CASSVATGAATNEKLFF
size: -; V: TRBV14; J: TRBJ1-4; D: -; DNA: TGTGCCAGCAGCCAAATAGAGGCATCCCCAACTAATGAAAAACTGTTTTTT; CDR3: CASSQIEASPTNEKLFF
size: -; V: TRBV19; J: TRBJ1-1; D: TRBD1; DNA: TGTGCCAGTAGTGCGCCCCCCCCCGGACAGGGGATCACTGAAGCTTTCTTT; CDR3: CASSAPPPGQGITEAFF